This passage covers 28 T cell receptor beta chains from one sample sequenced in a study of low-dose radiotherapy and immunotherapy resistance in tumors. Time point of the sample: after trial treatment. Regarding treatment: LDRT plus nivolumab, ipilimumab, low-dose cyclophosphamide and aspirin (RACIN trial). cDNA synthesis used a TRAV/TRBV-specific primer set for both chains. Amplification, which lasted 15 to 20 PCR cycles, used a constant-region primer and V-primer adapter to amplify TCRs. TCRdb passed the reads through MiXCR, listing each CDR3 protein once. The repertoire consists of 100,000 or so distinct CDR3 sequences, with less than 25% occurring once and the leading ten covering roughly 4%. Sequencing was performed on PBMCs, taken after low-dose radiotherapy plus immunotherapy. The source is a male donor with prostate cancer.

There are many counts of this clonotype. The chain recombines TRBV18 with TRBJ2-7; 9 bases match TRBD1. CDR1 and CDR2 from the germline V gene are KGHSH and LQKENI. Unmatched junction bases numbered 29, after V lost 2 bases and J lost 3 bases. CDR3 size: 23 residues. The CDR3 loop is CASSPSLQGAPSPNSRPLYEQYF. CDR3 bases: TGTGCCAGCTCACCAAGTTTACAGGGGGCGCCATCCCCCAATTCGCGACCCCTCTACGAGCAGTACTTC.

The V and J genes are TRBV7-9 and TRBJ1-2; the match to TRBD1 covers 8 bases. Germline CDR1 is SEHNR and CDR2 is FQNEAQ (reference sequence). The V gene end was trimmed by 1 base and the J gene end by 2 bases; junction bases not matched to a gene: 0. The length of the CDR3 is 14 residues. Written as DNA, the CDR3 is TGTGCCAGCAGCTTAGGACAGGGGAACTATGGCTACACCTTC. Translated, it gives CASSLGQGNYGYTF.

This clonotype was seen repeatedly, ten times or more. The CDR3 DNA reads as TGTGCCAGCAGCTTCGGCGGGGGGTTTTATGAGCAGTTCTTC. Translating it yields CASSFGGGFYEQFF. The chain employs TRBV11-3 and TRBJ2-1; 8 bases map to TRBD2. This CDR3 spans 14 amino acids. Trimming at V came to 3 bases and at J to 8 bases, leaving 6 bases not matched to a gene. The germline gives CDR1 SGHNT, CDR2 YENEEA.

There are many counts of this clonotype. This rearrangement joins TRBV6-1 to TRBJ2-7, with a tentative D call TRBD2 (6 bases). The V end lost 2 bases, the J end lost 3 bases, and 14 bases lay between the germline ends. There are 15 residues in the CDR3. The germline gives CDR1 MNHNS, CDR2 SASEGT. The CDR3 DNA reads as TGTGCCAGCAGTGAACCGGTGGGAGGCAACTACGAGCAGTACTTC. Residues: CASSEPVGGNYEQYF.

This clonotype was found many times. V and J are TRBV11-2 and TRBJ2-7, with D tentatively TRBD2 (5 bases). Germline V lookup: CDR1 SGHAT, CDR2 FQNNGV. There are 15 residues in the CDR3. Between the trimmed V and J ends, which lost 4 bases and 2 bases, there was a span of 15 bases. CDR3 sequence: CASSYNSGNPYEQYF. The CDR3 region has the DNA TGTGCCAGCAGCTACAATTCGGGGAATCCCTACGAGCAGTACTTC.

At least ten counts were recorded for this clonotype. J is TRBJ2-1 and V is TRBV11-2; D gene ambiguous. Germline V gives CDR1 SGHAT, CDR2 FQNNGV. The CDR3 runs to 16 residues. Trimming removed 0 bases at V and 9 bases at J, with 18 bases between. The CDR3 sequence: CASSLDASQVLGEQFF. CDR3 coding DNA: TGTGCCAGCAGCTTAGACGCCTCCCAAGTATTGGGTGAGCAGTTCTTC.

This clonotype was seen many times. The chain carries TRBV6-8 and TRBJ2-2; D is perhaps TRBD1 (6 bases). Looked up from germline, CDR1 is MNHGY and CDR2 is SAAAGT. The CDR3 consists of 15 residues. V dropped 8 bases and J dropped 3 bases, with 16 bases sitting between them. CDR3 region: CASGPRTEYTGELFF. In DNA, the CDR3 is TGTGCCAGCGGGCCCAGGACAGAGTACACCGGGGAGCTGTTTTTT.

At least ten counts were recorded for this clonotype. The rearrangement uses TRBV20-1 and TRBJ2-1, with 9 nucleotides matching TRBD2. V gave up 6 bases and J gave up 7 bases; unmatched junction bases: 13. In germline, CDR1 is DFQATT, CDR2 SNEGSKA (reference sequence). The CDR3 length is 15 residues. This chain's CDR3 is CSAPKAGGPGNEQFF. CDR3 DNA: TGCAGTGCCCCGAAGGCGGGGGGGCCCGGAAATGAGCAGTTCTTC.

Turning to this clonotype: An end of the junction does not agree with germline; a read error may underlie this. CDR3 amino acids: CASSTGQGTYNVQFF. CDR3 coding DNA: TGTGCCAGCAGCACCGGACAGGGGACCTACAATGTGCAGTTCTTC. The chain has TRBV11-2 and TRBJ2-1, with 9 bases lining up with TRBD1. The CDR3 length is 15 residues. CDR1 and CDR2 (germline): SGHAT, FQNNGV.

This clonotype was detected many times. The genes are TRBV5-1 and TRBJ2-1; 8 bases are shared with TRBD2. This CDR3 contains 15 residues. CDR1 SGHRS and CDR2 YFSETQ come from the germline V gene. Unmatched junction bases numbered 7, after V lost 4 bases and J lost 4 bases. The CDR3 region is CASSGTGTSYNEQFF. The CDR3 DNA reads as TGCGCCAGCAGCGGAACCGGGACTAGTTACAATGAGCAGTTCTTC. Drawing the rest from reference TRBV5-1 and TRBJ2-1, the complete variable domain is KAGVTQTPRYLIKTRGQQVTLSCSPISGHRSVSWYQQTPGQGLQFLFEYFSETQRNKGNFPGRFSGRQFSNSRSEMNVSTLELGDSALYLCASSGTGTSYNEQFFGPGTRLTVL.

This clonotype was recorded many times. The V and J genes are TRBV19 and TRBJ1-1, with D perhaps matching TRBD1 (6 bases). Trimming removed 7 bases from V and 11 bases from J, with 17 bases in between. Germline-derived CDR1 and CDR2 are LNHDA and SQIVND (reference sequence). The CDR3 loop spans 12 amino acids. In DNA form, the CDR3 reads TGTGCCAGTACCCTGGGGCAGGGGTCGGCTTTCTTT. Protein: CASTLGQGSAFF.

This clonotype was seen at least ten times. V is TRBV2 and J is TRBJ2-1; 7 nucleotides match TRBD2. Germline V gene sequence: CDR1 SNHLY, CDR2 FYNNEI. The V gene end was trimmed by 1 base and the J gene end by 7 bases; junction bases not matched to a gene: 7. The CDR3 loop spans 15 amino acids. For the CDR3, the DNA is TGTGCCAGCAGTGAAGAGCGGGGAGTAGTTAATGAGCAGTTCTTC. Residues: CASSEERGVVNEQFF.

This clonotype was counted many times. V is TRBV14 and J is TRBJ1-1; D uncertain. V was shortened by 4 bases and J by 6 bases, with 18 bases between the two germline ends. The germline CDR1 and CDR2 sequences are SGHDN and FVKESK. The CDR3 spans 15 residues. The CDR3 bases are TGTGCCAGCAGCCTCCAGGCCGGGATGGTCGCTGAAGCTTTCTTT. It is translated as CASSLQAGMVAEAFF.

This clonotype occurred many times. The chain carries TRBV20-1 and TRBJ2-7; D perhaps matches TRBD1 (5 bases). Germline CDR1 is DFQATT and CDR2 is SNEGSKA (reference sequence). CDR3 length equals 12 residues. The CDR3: CSGQDKTHEQYF. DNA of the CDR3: TGCAGCGGACAAGATAAGACACACGAGCAGTACTTC.

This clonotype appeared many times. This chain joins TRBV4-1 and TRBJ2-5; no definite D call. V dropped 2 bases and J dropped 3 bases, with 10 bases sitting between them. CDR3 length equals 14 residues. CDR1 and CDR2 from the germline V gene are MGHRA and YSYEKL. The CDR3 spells CASSQSLVEETQYF. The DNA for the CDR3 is TGCGCCAGCAGCCAATCTCTAGTGGAAGAGACCCAGTACTTC.

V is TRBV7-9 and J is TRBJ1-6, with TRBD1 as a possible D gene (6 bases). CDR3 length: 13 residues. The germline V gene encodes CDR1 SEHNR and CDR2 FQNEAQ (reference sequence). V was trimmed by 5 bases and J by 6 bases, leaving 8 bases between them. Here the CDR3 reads CASSLQGNSPLHF. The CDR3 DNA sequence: TGTGCCAGCAGCCTACAGGGTAATTCACCCCTCCACTTT.

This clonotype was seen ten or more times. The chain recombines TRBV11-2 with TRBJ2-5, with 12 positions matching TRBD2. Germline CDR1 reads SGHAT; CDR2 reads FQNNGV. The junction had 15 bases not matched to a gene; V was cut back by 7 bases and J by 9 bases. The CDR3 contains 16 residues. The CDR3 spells CASTITQTSGGTPQYF. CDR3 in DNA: TGTGCCAGCACTATAACCCAAACTAGCGGGGGGACCCCCCAGTACTTC.

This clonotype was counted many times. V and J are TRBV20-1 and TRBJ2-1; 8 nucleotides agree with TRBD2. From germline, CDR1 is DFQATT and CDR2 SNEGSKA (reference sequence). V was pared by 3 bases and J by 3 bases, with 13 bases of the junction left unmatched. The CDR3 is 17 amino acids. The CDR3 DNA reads TGCAGTGCTAGTCTGGCGGGGGGCCCATCTTTCTACAATGAGCAGTTCTTC. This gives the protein CSASLAGGPSFYNEQFF.

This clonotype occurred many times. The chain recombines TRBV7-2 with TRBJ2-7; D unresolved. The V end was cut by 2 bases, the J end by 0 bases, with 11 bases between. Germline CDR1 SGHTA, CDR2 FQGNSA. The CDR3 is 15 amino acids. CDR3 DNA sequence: TGTGCCAGCAGCTTAAGTTCCAGGAGCTCCTACGAGCAGTACTTC. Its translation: CASSLSSRSSYEQYF.

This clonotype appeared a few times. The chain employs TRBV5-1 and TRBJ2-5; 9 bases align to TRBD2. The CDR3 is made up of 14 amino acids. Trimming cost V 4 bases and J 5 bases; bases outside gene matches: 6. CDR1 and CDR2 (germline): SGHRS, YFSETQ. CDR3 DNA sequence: TGCGCCAGCAGCAAGCCTAGCGGGACGGAGACCCAGTACTTC. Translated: CASSKPSGTETQYF.

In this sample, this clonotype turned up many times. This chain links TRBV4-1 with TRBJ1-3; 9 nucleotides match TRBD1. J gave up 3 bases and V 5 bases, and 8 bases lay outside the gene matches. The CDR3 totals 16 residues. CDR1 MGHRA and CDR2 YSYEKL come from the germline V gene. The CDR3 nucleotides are TGCGCCAGCAGCTCTCAGGACAGGGGAGGTGGAAACACCATATATTTT. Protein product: CASSSQDRGGGNTIYF.

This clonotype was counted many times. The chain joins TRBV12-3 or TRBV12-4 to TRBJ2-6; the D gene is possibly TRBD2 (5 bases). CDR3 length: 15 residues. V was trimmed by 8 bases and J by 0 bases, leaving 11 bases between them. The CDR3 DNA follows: TGTGCCAGCGGCTCGAGGGTCTCTGGGGCCAACGTCCTGACTTTC. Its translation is CASGSRVSGANVLTF.

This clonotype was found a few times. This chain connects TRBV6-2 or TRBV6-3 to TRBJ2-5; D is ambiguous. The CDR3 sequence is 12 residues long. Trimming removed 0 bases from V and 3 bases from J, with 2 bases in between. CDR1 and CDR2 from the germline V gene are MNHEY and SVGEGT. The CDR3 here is CASSYSEETQYF. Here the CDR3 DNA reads TGTGCCAGCAGTTACTCGGAAGAGACCCAGTACTTC.

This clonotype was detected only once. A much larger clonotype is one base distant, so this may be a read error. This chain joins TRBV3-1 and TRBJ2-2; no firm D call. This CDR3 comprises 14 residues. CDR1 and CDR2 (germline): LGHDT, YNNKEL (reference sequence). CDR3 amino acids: CVSSFRTSTGELFF. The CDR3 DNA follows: TGTGTCAGCAGCTTCAGGACCAGCACCGGGGAGCTGTTTTTT. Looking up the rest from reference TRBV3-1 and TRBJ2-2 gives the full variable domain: DTAVSQTPKYLVTQMGNDKSIKCEQNLGHDTMYWYKQDSKKFLKIMFSYNNKELIINETVPNRFSPKSPDKAHLNLHINSLELGDSAVYFCVSSFRTSTGELFFGEGSRLTVL.

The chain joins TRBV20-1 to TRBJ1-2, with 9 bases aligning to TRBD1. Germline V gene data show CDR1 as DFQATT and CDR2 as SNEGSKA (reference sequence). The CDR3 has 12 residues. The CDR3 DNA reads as TGCATCGTAGAGGGACAGGGCCACGGCTACACCTTC. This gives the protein CIVEGQGHGYTF.

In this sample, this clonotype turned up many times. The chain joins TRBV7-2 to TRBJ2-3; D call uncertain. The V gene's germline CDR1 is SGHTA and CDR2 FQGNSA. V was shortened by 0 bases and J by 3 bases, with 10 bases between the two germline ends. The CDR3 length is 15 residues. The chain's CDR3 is CASSLAPSYTDTQYF. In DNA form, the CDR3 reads TGTGCCAGCAGCTTAGCGCCTAGTTATACAGATACGCAGTATTTT. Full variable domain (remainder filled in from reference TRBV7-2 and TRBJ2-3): GAGVSQSPSNKVTEKGKDVELRCDPISGHTALYWYRQSLGQGLEFLIYFQGNSAPDKSGLPSDRFSAERTGGSVSTLTIQRTQQEDSAVYLCASSLAPSYTDTQYFGPGTRLTVL.

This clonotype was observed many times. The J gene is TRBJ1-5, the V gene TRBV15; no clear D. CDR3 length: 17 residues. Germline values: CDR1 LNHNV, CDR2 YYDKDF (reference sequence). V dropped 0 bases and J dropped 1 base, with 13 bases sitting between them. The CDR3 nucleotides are TGTGCCACCAGCAGAGATAGAGAGGTGAGAAGCAATCAGCCCCAGCATTTT. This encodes CATSRDREVRSNQPQHF.

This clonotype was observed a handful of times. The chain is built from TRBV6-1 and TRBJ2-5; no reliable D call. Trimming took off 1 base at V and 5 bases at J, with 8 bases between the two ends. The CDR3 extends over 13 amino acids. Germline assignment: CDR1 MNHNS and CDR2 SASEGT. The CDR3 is CASSEDSAETQYF. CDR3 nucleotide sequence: TGTGCCAGCAGTGAAGACTCCGCCGAGACCCAGTACTTC.